Shown below are 25 T cell receptor beta chains from a single sample sequenced in a study of shared clonotypes between healthy human individuals. Measured with immunoSEQ multiplex PCR; TCRdb has only the in-frame clones, and not every one. The table has a few hundred thousand clones, approximately 74% seen once. The sequencing sample was made of memory CD4+ T cells sorted from blood. As for subset: CD45RA-negative fraction. Every receptor here comes from a man under 40 in good health.

The CDR3 coding sequence is TGTGCCAGCAGCCGAGGACAGGGTCCCACCTACGAGCAGTACTTC. It yields the protein CASSRGQGPTYEQYF. The V and J genes are TRBV13 and TRBJ2-7, with TRBD1 matching over 8 bases. V lost 5 bases and J lost 2; bases outside the gene matches: 8. CDR1 and CDR2 (germline): PRHDT, FYEKMQ (reference sequence). CDR3 length: 15 residues.

This clone was seen a few times. V is TRBV25-1 and J is TRBJ2-2, with 7 bases identical to TRBD1. The germline gives CDR1 MGHDK, CDR2 SYGVNS. The V gene end was trimmed by 8 bases and the J gene end by 6 bases; junction bases not matched to a gene: 6. The CDR3 covers 13 residues. CDR3 in amino acids: CASGKGASGELFF. The CDR3 DNA reads as TGTGCCAGCGGAAAGGGGGCGTCCGGGGAGCTGTTTTTT.

This clone has just one count. The V gene is TRBV7-2, the J gene TRBJ1-4; 9 nucleotides line up with TRBD1. After removal of 5 bases from V and 5 bases from J, the junction contained 12 bases not matched to a gene. Germline V gene data show CDR1 as SGHTA and CDR2 as FQGNSA. The CDR3 extends over 17 amino acids. DNA for the CDR3: TGTGCCAGCAGCGCACCGGGACAGGGATACAAAAATGAAAAACTGTTTTTT. The encoded protein is CASSAPGQGYKNEKLFF.

The gene calls are TRBV28 and TRBJ1-1; possible D gene TRBD1, 5 bases. The germline V and J ends were trimmed by 4 bases and 8 bases, with 14 bases remaining between them. This CDR3 has 13 amino acids. Germline CDR1 is MDHEN and CDR2 is SYDVKM. The CDR3 loop reads CASSSPTAREAFF. Written as DNA, the CDR3 is TGTGCCAGCAGTTCACCGACAGCTAGAGAAGCTTTCTTT.

The chain combines TRBV18 with TRBJ1-2, with D possibly TRBD1 on 5 matching bases. Germline CDR1 is KGHSH and CDR2 is LQKENI. The CDR3 runs 14 residues. The ends were cut back, 3 bases at V and 4 bases at J, with 12 bases in the middle. CDR3 residues: CASSPPLGGYGYTF. CDR3 coding DNA: TGTGCCAGCTCACCTCCATTGGGGGGCTATGGCTACACCTTC.

The chain has TRBV9 and TRBJ2-1, with D maybe TRBD2 (5 bases). The CDR3 extends over 13 amino acids. The germline CDR1 and CDR2 sequences are SGDLS and YYNGEE. The V end lost 0 bases, the J end lost 8 bases, and 9 bases lay between the germline ends. The CDR3 nucleotides read TGTGCCAGCAGCGTAGGCGGGCCTGATGAGCAGTTCTTC. It translates to CASSVGGPDEQFF.

The rearrangement uses TRBV18 and TRBJ2-1; TRBD1 matches 7 bases. Trimming cost V 6 bases and J 0 bases; bases outside gene matches: 2. The CDR3 consists of 14 residues. Germline CDR1 and CDR2: KGHSH and LQKENI. For the CDR3, the DNA is TGTGCCAGCTCCCGACAGGGCTCCTACAATGAGCAGTTCTTC. Encoded protein: CASSRQGSYNEQFF. The entire variable domain, with the rest obtained from reference TRBV18 and TRBJ2-1, is as follows: NAGVMQNPRHLVRRRGQEARLRCSPMKGHSHVYWYRQLPEEGLKFMVYLQKENIIDESGMPKERFSAEFPKEGPSILRIQQVVRGDSAAYFCASSRQGSYNEQFFGPGTRLTVL.

The chain uses TRBV18 and TRBJ2-7; 13 bases align to TRBD2. This CDR3 has 17 amino acids. V was clipped by 6 bases and J by 1 base; unmatched bases: 9. Germline V gene sequence: CDR1 KGHSH, CDR2 LQKENI. CDR3 coding DNA: TGTGCCAGCTCTCCCGGGACTAGCGGGGTCCTTTCCTACGAGCAGTACTTC. Translation gives CASSPGTSGVLSYEQYF.

This CDR3 is CASRTQAGGYTF. Written as DNA, the CDR3 is TGTGCCAGTAGAACACAAGCCGGGGGCTACACCTTC. The V call is TRBV19, the J call TRBJ1-2; the D is unclear. This CDR3 contains 12 residues. With 6 bases removed from V and 8 bases from J, the gap between germline ends came to 13 bases. Germline V gene sequence: CDR1 LNHDA, CDR2 SQIVND (reference sequence).

This clone was seen a single time. The genes are TRBV18 and TRBJ1-5; no definite D call. The CDR3 length is 15 residues. Trimming stripped 2 bases from V and 0 bases from J, with 8 bases between. From germline, CDR1 is KGHSH and CDR2 LQKENI. The CDR3 here is CASSPGPYSNQPQHF. The CDR3 DNA is TGTGCCAGCTCACCAGGGCCTTATAGCAATCAGCCCCAGCATTTT.

This chain uses TRBV2 with TRBJ1-1, with TRBD1 matching over 7 bases. V lost 4 bases to trimming and J lost 10 bases; unmatched junction nucleotides: 3. This CDR3 has 11 residues. CDR1 is SNHLY, CDR2 FYNNEI, per germline. The chain's CDR3 is CASSGDSRAFF. CDR3 DNA sequence: TGTGCCAGCAGTGGGGACAGCAGAGCTTTCTTT.

This clone is a singleton in its sample. J is TRBJ2-1 and V is TRBV7-3; D is perhaps TRBD1 or TRBD2 (5 bases each). CDR3 length: 12 residues. The V gene lost 5 bases and the J gene lost 5 bases, with 7 bases spanning the gap. Germline lookup yields CDR1 SGHTA and CDR2 FQGTGA. Here the CDR3 reads CASSRDHNEQFF. The DNA of the CDR3 is TGTGCCAGCAGCCGGGACCACAATGAGCAGTTCTTC. The whole variable domain, filled in from reference TRBV7-3 and TRBJ2-1, reads GAGVSQTPSNKVTEKGKYVELRCDPISGHTALYWYRQSLGQGPEFLIYFQGTGAADDSGLPNDRFFAVRPEGSVSTLKIQRTERGDSAVYLCASSRDHNEQFFGPGTRLTVL.

In this sample, this clone turned up once. This chain joins TRBV9 and TRBJ2-5, with D perhaps given as TRBD1 or TRBD2 (7 bases each). V was clipped by 2 bases and J by 5 bases, with 13 bases between them. This CDR3 has 14 residues. CDR1 is SGDLS, CDR2 YYNGEE, per germline. This chain's CDR3 is CASSVGGGEETQYF. The CDR3 DNA follows: TGTGCCAGCAGCGTGGGAGGGGGCGAGGAGACCCAGTACTTC.

The chain combines TRBV6-5 with TRBJ2-3; 11 bases are shared with TRBD2. Germline loops: CDR1 MNHEY, CDR2 SVGAGI. After removal of 6 bases from V and 6 bases from J, the junction contained 8 bases not matched to a gene. CDR3 length: 15 amino acids. The CDR3 spells CASSHSGRDWDTQYF. CDR3 nucleotides: TGTGCCAGCAGCCATAGCGGGAGGGACTGGGATACGCAGTATTTT.

This chain joins TRBV11-3 and TRBJ2-5, with a tentative D call TRBD1 (5 bases). Trimming cost V 5 bases and J 1 base, with 8 bases left between them. The germline V gene encodes CDR1 SGHNT and CDR2 YENEEA. The CDR3 consists of 13 residues. The CDR3 loop reads CASSPDSQETQYF. The DNA for the CDR3 is TGTGCCAGCAGCCCCGACAGCCAAGAGACCCAGTACTTC. Full variable domain (remainder filled in from reference TRBV11-3 and TRBJ2-5): EAGVVQSPRYKIIEKKQPVAFWCNPISGHNTLYWYLQNLGQGPELLIRYENEEAVDDSQLPKDRFSAERLKGVDSTLKIQPAELGDSAVYLCASSPDSQETQYFGPGTRLLVL.

DNA for the CDR3: TGTGCCAGCAGCTTAGGGGGAACGGGTCAGCCCCAGCATTTT. Its translation: CASSLGGTGQPQHF. V gene TRBV7-2 combines with J gene TRBJ1-5; D call uncertain. The germline CDR1 and CDR2 sequences are SGHTA and FQGNSA. V was shortened by 1 base and J by 6 bases, with 10 bases between the two germline ends. This CDR3 is built from 14 residues. Complete variable domain (other parts from reference TRBV7-2 and TRBJ1-5): GAGVSQSPSNKVTEKGKDVELRCDPISGHTALYWYRQSLGQGLEFLIYFQGNSAPDKSGLPSDRFSAERTGGSVSTLTIQRTQQEDSAVYLCASSLGGTGQPQHFGDGTRLSIL.

This clone came up once. This chain links TRBV29-1 with TRBJ2-3; 10 nucleotides line up with TRBD2. Trimming cost V 6 bases and J 5 bases; bases outside gene matches: 8. CDR3 length: 14 residues. Germline V lookup: CDR1 SQVTM, CDR2 ANQGSEA. CDR3 sequence (DNA): TGCAGCGTACCTCTAGCGGGAGTGGTAGATACGCAGTATTTT. It yields the protein CSVPLAGVVDTQYF.

The CDR3 nucleotides are TGTGCCAGCAGCTTAGTTCGGGTCGGAACAGATACGCAGTATTTT. This gives the protein CASSLVRVGTDTQYF. The chain couples TRBV11-2 to TRBJ2-3; D not resolved. V lost 1 base and J lost 3, with 11 bases in between. There are 15 residues in the CDR3. Per the germline V gene, CDR1 is SGHAT and CDR2 is FQNNGV.

The chain carries TRBV6-5 and TRBJ2-7; 9 bases map to TRBD1. CDR3 length equals 16 residues. Germline lookup yields CDR1 MNHEY and CDR2 SVGAGI. The J segment lost 3 bases and the V segment lost 3 bases, leaving 9 bases of the junction unmatched. The CDR3 reads CASSYRRGTGSYEQYF. For the CDR3, the DNA is TGTGCCAGCAGTTATCGTCGGGGGACAGGGAGCTACGAGCAGTACTTC.

The J gene is TRBJ2-7, the V gene TRBV28, with 9 bases identical to TRBD1. CDR1 is MDHEN and CDR2 is SYDVKM in the germline V gene. J was trimmed by 3 bases and V by 6 bases; bases with no gene match: 6. The length of the CDR3 is 14 residues. For the CDR3, the DNA is TGTGCCAGCAGGGGACAGGGTACCCTCTACGAGCAGTACTTC. Translation gives CASRGQGTLYEQYF.

The chain recombines TRBV13 with TRBJ1-2; the D is unclear. Trimming removed 5 bases at V and 7 bases at J, with 14 bases between. Germline V gene data show CDR1 as PRHDT and CDR2 as FYEKMQ (reference sequence). This CDR3 is built from 13 residues. DNA of the CDR3: TGTGCCAGCAGCGTGGACGGATGGCGTGGCTACACCTTC. It translates to CASSVDGWRGYTF.

The chain links TRBV25-1 to TRBJ1-3, with D possibly being TRBD1 (5 bases). The CDR3 consists of 14 residues. The germline CDR1 and CDR2 sequences are MGHDK and SYGVNS. The germline V and J ends were trimmed by 8 bases and 0 bases, with 11 bases remaining between them. The CDR3 coding sequence is TGTGCCAGCGCCGGGGGGGGCTCTGGAAACACCATATATTTT. Translation gives CASAGGGSGNTIYF. The complete variable domain, with remaining parts taken from reference TRBV25-1 and TRBJ1-3, reads EADIYQTPRYLVIGTGKKITLECSQTMGHDKMYWYQQDPGMELHLIHYSYGVNSTEKGDLSSESTVSRIRTEHFPLTLESARPSHTSQYLCASAGGGSGNTIYFGEGSWLTVV.

The chain combines TRBV10-3 with TRBJ2-7; 11 bases line up with TRBD2. Germline CDR1 reads ENHRY; CDR2 reads SYGVKD. This CDR3 has 15 residues. Unmatched junction bases numbered 10, after V lost 6 bases and J lost 6 bases. The CDR3 bases are TGTGCCATCAGGAACCAGTTAGCGGGAGGGGCCGAGCAGTACTTC. Translated: CAIRNQLAGGAEQYF.

This clone was seen only a few times. The chain joins TRBV6-1 to TRBJ2-3; 7 positions agree with TRBD2. V trimming: 8 bases; J trimming: 4 bases; junction bases outside the gene matches: 9. Germline CDR1 and CDR2: MNHNS and SASEGT. The CDR3 extends over 14 amino acids. The CDR3 sequence is CASGREEYADTQYF. The CDR3 DNA sequence: TGTGCCAGCGGACGGGAGGAGTACGCAGATACGCAGTATTTT.

The chain couples TRBV19 to TRBJ1-1; 8 nucleotides align to TRBD1. The length of the CDR3 is 15 residues. V shed 3 bases and J 4 bases; nucleotides not matched to a gene: 7. The germline gives CDR1 LNHDA, CDR2 SQIVND (reference sequence). The CDR3 DNA reads as TGTGCCAGTAGTATTCTCGGACAGGGCGGCACTGAAGCTTTCTTT. As protein: CASSILGQGGTEAFF.